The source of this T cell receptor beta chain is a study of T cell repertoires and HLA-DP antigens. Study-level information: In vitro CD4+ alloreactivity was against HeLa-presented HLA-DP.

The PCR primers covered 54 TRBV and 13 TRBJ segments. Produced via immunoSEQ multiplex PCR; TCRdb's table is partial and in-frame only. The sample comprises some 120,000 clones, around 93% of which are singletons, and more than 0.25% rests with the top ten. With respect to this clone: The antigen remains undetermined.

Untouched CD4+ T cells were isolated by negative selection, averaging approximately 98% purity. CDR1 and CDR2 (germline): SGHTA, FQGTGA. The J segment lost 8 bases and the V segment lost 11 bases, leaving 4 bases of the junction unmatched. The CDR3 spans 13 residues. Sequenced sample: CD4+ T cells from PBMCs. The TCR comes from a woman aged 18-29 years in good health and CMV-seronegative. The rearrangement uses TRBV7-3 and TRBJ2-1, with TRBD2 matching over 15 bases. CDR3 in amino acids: CASGLAGGYEQFF. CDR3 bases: TGTGCCTCGGGACTAGCGGGAGGATATGAGCAGTTCTTC.